This TCR beta chain is drawn from a study of cytomegalovirus exposure and HLA in healthy donors. Points from the study as a whole: Sequencing likely produced, as an artifact, a cluster of highly shared sequence variants. In a later analysis, at a false discovery rate of 0.05, about 17,000 TCR beta sequences matched HLA alleles. TCR beta chains associated with HLA were, in a later analysis, more clonally expanded than equally common others. Indistinguishability led to the exclusion of some V segments, TRBV6-2 and TRBV6-3 included.

In the case of this clone: What it binds is unknown.

The V gene lost 5 bases and the J gene lost 8 bases, with 21 bases spanning the gap. The CDR3 is made up of 15 amino acids. Germline loops: CDR1 MNHNY, CDR2 SVGAGI (reference sequence). The PCR made use of 60 Vbeta and 13 Jbeta primers. Assay: immunoSEQ multiplex PCR; the TCRdb copy retains only in-frame clones and omits some. The sample includes about 110,000 clones, roughly 79% of them seen just once. This TCR came from a woman in her 30s in good health and CMV-seronegative. Sequencing was carried out using PBMCs. V gene TRBV6-6 combines with J gene TRBJ1-2; D is perhaps TRBD1 (5 bases). CDR3: CASSTLDSYYRGYTF. The CDR3, as DNA: TGTGCCAGCAGTACCCTCGACAGCTACTACAGGGGCTACACCTTC.